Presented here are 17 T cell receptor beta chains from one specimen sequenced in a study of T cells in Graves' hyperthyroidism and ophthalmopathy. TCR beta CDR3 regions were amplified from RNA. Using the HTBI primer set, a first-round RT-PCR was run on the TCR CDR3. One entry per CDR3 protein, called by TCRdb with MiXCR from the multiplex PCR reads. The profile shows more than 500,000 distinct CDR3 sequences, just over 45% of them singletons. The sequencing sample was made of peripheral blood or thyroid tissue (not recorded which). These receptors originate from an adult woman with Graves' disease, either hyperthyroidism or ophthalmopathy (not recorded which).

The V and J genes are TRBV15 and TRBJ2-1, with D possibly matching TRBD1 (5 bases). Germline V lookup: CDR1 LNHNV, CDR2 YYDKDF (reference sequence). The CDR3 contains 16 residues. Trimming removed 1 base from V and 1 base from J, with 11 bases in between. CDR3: CATSRGPPGSYNEQFF. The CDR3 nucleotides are TGTGCCACCAGCAGAGGCCCCCCAGGGTCCTACAATGAGCAGTTCTTC. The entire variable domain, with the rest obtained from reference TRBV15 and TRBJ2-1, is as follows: DAMVIQNPRYQVTQFGKPVTLSCSQTLNHNVMYWYQQKSSQAPKLLFHYYDKDFNNEADTPDNFQSRRPNTSFCFLDIRSPGLGDTAMYLCATSRGPPGSYNEQFFGPGTRLTVL.

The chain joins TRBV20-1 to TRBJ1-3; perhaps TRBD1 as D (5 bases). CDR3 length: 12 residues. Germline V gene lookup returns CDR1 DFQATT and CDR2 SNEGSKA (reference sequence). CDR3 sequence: CSRVGGGNTIYF. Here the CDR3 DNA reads TGCAGCCGCGTGGGGGGTGGAAACACCATATATTTT.

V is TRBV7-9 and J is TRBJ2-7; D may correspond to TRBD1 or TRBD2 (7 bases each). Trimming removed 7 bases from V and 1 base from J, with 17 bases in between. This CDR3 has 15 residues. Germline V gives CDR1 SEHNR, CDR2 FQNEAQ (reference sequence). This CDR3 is CASTGGGRKSYEQYF. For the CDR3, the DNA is TGTGCCAGCACAGGGGGGGGAAGAAAATCCTACGAGCAGTACTTC.

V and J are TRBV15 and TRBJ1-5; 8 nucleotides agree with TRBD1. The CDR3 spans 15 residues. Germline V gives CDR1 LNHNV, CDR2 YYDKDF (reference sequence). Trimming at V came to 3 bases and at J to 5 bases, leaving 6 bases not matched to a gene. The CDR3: CATSSRGPRDQPQHF. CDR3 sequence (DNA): TGTGCCACCAGCAGCAGGGGGCCCAGGGATCAGCCCCAGCATTTT.

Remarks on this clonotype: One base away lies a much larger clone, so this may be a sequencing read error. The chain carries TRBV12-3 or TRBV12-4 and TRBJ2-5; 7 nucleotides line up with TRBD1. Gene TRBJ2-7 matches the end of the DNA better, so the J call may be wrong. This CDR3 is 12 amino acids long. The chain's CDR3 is CAGSRRQGEQYF. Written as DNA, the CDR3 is TGTGCCGGCAGCCGTAGACAGGGCGAGCAGTACTTC.

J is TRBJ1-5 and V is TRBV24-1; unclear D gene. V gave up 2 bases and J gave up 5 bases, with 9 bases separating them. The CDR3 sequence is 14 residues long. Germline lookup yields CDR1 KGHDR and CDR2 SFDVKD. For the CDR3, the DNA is TGTGCCACCAGTGATTCCAACCAGTATCAGCCCCAGCATTTT. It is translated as CATSDSNQYQPQHF.

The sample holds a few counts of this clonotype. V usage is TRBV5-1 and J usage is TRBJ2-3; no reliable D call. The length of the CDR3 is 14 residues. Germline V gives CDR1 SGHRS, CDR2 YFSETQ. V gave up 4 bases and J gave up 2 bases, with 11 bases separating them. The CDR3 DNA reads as TGCGCCAGCAGCCCTATCGGGCTCACAGATACGCAGTATTTT. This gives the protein CASSPIGLTDTQYF.

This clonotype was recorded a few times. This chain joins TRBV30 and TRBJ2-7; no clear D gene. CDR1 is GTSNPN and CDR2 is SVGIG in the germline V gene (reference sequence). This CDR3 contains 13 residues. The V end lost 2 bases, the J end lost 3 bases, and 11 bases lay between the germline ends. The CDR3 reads CAWSKGRFYEQYF. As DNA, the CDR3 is TGTGCCTGGAGTAAGGGCAGGTTCTACGAGCAGTACTTC.

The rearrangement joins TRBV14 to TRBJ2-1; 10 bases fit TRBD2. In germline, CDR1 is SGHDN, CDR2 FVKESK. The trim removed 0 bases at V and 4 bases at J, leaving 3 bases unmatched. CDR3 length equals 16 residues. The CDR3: CASSQELAGPYNEQFF. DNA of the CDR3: TGTGCCAGCAGCCAAGAACTAGCGGGACCTTACAATGAGCAGTTCTTC.

CDR3 bases: TGTGCCAGCAGCGGCGACAATGAGCAGTTCTTC. Protein sequence: CASSGDNEQFF. J is TRBJ2-1 and V is TRBV9; D is uncertain. The CDR3 is 11 amino acids. With 3 bases removed from V and 5 bases from J, the gap between germline ends came to 3 bases. CDR1 SGDLS and CDR2 YYNGEE come from the germline V gene.

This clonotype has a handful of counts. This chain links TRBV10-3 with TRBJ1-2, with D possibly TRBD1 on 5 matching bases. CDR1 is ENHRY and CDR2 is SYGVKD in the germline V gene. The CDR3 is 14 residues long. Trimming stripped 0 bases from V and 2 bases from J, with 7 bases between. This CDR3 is CAISESGGNYGYTF. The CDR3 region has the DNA TGTGCCATCAGTGAGTCGGGGGGGAACTATGGCTACACCTTC.

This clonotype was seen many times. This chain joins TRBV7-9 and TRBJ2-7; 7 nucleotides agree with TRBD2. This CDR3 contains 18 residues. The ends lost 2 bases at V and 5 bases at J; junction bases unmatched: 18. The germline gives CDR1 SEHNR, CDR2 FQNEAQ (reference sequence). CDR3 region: CASSLRGGIDGRWDEQYF. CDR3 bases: TGTGCCAGCAGCTTAAGGGGAGGGATTGACGGACGTTGGGACGAGCAGTACTTC.

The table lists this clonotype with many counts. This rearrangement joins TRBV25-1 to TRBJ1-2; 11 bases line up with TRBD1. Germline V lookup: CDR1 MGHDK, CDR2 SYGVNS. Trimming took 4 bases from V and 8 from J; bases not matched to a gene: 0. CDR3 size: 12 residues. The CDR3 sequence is CASSGTGGGYTF. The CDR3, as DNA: TGTGCCAGCAGTGGGACAGGGGGCGGCTACACCTTC.

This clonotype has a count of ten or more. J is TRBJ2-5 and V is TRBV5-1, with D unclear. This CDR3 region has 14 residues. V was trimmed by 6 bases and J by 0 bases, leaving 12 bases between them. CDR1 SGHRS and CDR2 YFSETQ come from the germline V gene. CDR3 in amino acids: CASMPLRDQETQYF. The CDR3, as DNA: TGCGCCAGCATGCCCCTCCGGGACCAAGAGACCCAGTACTTC.

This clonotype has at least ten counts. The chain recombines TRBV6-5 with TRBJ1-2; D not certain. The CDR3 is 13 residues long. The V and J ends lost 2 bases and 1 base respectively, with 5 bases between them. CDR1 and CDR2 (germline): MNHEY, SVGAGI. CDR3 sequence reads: CASSYNSNYGYTF. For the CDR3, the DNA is TGTGCCAGCAGTTACAACAGTAACTATGGCTACACCTTC.

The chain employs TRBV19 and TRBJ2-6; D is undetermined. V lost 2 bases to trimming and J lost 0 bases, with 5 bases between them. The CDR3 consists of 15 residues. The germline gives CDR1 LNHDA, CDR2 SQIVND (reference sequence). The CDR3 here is CASSISHSGANVLTF. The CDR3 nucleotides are TGTGCCAGTAGTATAAGTCACTCTGGGGCCAACGTCCTGACTTTC.

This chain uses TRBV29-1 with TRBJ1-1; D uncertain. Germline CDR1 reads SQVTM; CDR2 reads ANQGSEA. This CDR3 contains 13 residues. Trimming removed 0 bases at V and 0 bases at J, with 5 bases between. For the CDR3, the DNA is TGCAGCGTTGAAGACGGGGTGAACACTGAAGCTTTCTTT. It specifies CSVEDGVNTEAFF.